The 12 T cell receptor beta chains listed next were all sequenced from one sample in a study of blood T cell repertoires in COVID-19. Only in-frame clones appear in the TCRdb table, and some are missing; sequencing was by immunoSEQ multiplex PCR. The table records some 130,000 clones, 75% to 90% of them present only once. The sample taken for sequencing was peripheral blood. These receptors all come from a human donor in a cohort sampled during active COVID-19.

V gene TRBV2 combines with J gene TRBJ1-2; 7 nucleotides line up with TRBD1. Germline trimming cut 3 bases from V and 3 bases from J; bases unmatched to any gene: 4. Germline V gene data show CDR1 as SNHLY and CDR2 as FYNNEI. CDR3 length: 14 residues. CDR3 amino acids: CASSERTGDYGYTF. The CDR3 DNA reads TGTGCCAGCAGTGAGAGGACAGGAGACTATGGCTACACCTTC.

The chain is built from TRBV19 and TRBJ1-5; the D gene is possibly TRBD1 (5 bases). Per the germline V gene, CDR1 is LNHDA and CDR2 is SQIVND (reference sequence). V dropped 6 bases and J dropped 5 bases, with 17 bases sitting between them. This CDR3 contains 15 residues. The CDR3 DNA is TGTGCCAGTAGGGGCCGGGGACGGAGGGATCAGCCCCAGCATTTT. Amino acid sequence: CASRGRGRRDQPQHF.

In nucleotides, the CDR3 is TGTGCCAGTAGTATAAGCTCAGGGTCCTCCTATGGCTACACCTTC. Its translation is CASSISSGSSYGYTF. V is TRBV19 and J is TRBJ1-2, with D perhaps matching TRBD1 (5 bases). The CDR3 has 15 amino acids. CDR1 is LNHDA and CDR2 is SQIVND in the germline V gene (reference sequence). V was cut by 2 bases and J by 4 bases, with 14 bases left in between. Looking up the rest from reference TRBV19 and TRBJ1-2 gives the full variable domain: DGGITQSPKYLFRKEGQNVTLSCEQNLNHDAMYWYRQDPGQGLRLIYYSQIVNDFQKGDIAEGYSVSREKKESFPLTVTSAQKNPTAFYLCASSISSGSSYGYTFGSGTRLTVV.

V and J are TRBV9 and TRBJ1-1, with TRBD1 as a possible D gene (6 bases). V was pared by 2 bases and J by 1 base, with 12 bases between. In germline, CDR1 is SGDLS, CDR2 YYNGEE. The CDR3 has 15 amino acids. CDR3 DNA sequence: TGTGCCAGCAGCGTCCTTACGACAGGGAACACTGAAGCTTTCTTT. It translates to CASSVLTTGNTEAFF.

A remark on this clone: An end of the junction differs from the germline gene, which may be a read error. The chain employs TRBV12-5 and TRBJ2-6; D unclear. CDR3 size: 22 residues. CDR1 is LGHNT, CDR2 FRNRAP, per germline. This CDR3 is CASAPSGFDSRRVGSWANVLTF. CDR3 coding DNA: TGTGCTAGTGCACCTTCTGGTTTTGACTCTAGGCGAGTCGGCTCTTGGGCCAACGTCCTGACTTTC.

The chain's CDR3 is CASSLQGAKETQYF. In nucleotides, the CDR3 is TGCGCCAGCAGCTTACAGGGGGCCAAAGAGACCCAGTACTTC. The J gene is TRBJ2-5, the V gene TRBV5-1; 9 bases align to TRBD1. CDR3 length: 14 amino acids. Germline CDR1 SGHRS, CDR2 YFSETQ. V shed 2 bases, J shed 3 bases, and the junction held 2 bases outside the gene matches.

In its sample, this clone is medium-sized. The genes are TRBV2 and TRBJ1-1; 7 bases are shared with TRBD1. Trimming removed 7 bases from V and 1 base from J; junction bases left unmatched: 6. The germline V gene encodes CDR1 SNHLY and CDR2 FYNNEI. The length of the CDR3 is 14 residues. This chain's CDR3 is CASTPGGRNTEAFF. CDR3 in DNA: TGTGCCAGCACCCCAGGGGGGAGGAACACTGAAGCTTTCTTT.

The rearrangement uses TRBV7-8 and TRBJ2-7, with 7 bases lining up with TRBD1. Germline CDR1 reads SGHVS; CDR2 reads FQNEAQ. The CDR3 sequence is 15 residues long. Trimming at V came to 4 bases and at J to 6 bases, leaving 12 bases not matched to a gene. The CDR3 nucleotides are TGTGCCAGCAGCTCTGGAAACAGGGGTTTAGGCGAGCAGTACTTC. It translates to CASSSGNRGLGEQYF.

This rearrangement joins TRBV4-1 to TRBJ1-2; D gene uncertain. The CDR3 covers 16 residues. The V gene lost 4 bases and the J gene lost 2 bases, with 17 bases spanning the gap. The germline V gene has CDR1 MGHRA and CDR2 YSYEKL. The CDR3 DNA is TGCGCCAGCAGCCGAGCACCTAGCCCGCCCAACTATGGCTACACCTTC. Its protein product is CASSRAPSPPNYGYTF.

The CDR3 is CASSTALAAISYEQYF. In nucleotides, the CDR3 is TGTGCCAGCAGCACTGCTCTAGCGGCTATCTCCTACGAGCAGTACTTC. This chain joins TRBV7-2 and TRBJ2-7; 7 bases agree with TRBD2. Unmatched junction bases numbered 10, after V lost 5 bases and J lost 0 bases. There are 16 residues in the CDR3. Germline V gene data show CDR1 as SGHTA and CDR2 as FQGNSA.

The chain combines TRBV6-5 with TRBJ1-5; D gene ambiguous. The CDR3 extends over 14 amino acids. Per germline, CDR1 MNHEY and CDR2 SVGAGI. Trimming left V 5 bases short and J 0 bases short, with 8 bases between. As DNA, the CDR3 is TGTGCCAGCAGTCCACTCGGTAGCAATCAGCCCCAGCATTTT. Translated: CASSPLGSNQPQHF.

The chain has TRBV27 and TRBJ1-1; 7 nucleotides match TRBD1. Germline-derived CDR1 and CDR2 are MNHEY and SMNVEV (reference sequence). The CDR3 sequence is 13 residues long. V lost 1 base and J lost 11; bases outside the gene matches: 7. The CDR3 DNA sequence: TGTGCCAGCAGTTTATTCGGCAGGGGGTCTGCTTTCTTT. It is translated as CASSLFGRGSAFF.